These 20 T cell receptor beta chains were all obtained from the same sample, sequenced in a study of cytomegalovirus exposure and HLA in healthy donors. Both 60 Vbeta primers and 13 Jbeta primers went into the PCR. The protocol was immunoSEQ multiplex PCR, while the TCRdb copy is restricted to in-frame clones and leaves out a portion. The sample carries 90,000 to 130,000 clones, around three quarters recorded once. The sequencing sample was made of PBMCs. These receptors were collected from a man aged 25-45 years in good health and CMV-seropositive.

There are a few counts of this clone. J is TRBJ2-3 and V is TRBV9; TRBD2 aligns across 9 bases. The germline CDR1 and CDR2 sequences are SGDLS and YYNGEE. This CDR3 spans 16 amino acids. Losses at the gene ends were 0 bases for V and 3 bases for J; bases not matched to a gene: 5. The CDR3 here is CASSVEGTSLTDTQYF. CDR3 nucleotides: TGTGCCAGCAGCGTAGAGGGGACTAGCTTAACAGATACGCAGTATTTT.

DNA of the CDR3: TGTGCCAGCAGTGAATCCAGGGATGAAGCTTTCTTT. As protein: CASSESRDEAFF. This rearrangement joins TRBV25-1 to TRBJ1-1; possibly TRBD1 for D (5 bases). The germline CDR1 and CDR2 sequences are MGHDK and SYGVNS. Trimming left V 1 base short and J 7 bases short, with 7 bases between. The CDR3 contains 12 residues.

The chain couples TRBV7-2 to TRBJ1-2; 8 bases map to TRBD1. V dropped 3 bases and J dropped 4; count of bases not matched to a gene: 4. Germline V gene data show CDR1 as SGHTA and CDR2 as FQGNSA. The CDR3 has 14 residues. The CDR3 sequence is CASSFRTGRYGYTF. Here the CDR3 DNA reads TGTGCCAGCAGCTTCCGGACAGGGCGCTATGGCTACACCTTC.

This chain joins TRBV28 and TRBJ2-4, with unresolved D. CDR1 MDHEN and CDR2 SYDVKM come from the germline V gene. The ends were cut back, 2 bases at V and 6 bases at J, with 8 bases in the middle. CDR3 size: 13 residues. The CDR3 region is CASSLIPGNIQYF. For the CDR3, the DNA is TGTGCCAGCAGTTTAATCCCAGGAAACATTCAGTACTTC.

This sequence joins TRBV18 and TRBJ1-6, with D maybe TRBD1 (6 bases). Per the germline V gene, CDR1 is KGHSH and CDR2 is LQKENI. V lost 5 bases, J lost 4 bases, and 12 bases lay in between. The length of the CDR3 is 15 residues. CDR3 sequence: CASSFTGMYNSPLHF. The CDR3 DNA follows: TGTGCCAGCTCATTCACAGGGATGTATAATTCACCCCTCCACTTT.

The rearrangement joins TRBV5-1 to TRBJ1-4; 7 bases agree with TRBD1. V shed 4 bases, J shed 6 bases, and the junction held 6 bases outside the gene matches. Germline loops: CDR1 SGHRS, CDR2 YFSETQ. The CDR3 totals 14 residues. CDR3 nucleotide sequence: TGCGCCAGCAGCGTGACAGGGTATGATGAAAAACTGTTTTTT. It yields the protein CASSVTGYDEKLFF.

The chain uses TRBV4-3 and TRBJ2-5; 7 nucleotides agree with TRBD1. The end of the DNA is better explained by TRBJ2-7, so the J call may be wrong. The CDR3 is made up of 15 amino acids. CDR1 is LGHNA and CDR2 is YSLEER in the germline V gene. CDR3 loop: CASSQETGDSYEQYF. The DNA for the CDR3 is TGCGCCAGCAGCCAGGAAACAGGGGACTCCTACGAGCAGTACTTC.

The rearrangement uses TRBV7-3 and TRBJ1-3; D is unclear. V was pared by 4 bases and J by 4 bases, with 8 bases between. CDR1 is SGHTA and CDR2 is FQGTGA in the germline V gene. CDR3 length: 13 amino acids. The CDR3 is CASSSGLGNTIYF. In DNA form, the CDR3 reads TGTGCCAGCAGCTCAGGCCTAGGAAACACCATATATTTT.

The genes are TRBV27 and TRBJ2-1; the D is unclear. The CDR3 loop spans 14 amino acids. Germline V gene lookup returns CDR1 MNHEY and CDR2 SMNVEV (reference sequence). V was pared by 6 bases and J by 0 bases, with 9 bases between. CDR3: CASRETLSYNEQFF. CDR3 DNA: TGTGCCAGCAGGGAGACTCTCTCCTACAATGAGCAGTTCTTC.

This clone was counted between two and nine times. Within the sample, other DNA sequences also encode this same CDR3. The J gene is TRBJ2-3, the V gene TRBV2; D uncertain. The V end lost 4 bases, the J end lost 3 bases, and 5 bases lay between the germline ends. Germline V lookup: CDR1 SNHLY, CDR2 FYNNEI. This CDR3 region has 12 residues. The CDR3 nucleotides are TGTGCCAGCAGTGTTGAGACAGATACGCAGTATTTT. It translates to CASSVETDTQYF.

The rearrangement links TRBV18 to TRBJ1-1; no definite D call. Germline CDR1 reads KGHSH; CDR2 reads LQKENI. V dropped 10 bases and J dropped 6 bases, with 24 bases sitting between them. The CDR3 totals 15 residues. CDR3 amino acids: CATTEAPRRLAEAFF. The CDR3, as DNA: TGTGCCACGACCGAGGCGCCAAGAAGGTTAGCTGAAGCTTTCTTT.

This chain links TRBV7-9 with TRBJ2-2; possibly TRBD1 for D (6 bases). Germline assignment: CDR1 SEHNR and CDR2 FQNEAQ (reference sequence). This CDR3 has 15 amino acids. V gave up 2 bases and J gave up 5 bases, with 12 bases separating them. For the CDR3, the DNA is TGTGCCAGCAGCTTAATGTCAGGGGAGACCGGGGAGCTGTTTTTT. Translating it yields CASSLMSGETGELFF.

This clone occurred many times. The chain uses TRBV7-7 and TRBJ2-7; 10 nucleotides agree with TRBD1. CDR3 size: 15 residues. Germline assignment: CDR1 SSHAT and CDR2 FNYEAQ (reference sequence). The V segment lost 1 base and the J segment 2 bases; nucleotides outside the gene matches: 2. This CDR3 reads CASSLGGQGTYEQYF. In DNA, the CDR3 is TGTGCCAGCAGCTTAGGGGGACAGGGGACCTACGAGCAGTACTTC.

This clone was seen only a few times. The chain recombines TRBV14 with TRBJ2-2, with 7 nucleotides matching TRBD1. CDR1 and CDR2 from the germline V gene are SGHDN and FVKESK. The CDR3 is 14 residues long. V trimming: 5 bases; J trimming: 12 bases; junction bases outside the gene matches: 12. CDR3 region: CASSAYRGESKLFF. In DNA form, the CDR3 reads TGTGCCAGCAGCGCCTACAGGGGAGAATCTAAGCTGTTTTTT.

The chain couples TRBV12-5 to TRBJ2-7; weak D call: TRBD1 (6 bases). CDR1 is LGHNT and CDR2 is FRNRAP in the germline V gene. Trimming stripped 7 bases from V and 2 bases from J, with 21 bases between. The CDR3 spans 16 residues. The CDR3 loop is CASDDPGHYSPYEQYF. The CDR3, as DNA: TGTGCTAGTGACGATCCGGGACACTACTCCCCCTACGAGCAGTACTTC.

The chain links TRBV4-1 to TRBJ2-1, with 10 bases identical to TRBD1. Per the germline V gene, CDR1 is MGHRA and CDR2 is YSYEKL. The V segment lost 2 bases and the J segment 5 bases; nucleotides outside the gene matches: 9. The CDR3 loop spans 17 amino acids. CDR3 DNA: TGCGCCAGCAGCCAAACCGCGGGACAGGGGAGTGACAATGAGCAGTTCTTC. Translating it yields CASSQTAGQGSDNEQFF.

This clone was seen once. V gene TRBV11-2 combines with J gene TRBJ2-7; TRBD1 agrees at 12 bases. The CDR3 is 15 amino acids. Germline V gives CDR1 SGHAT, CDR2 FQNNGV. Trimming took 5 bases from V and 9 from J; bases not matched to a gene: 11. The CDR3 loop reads CASSPGTGGLEVQYF. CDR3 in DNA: TGTGCCAGCAGCCCAGGGACAGGGGGCTTGGAGGTGCAGTACTTC.

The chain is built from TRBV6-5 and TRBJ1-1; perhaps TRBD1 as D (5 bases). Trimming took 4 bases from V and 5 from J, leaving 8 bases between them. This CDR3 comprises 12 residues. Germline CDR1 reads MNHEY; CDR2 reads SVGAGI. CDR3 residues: CASSWGGTEAFF. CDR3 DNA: TGTGCCAGCAGTTGGGGCGGAACTGAAGCTTTCTTT.

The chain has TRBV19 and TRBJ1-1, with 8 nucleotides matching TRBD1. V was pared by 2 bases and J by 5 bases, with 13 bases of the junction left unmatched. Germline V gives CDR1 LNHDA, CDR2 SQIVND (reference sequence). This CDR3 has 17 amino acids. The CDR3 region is CASSILSSAGGETEAFF. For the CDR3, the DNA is TGTGCCAGTAGTATACTTAGTTCCGCAGGGGGCGAAACTGAAGCTTTCTTT.

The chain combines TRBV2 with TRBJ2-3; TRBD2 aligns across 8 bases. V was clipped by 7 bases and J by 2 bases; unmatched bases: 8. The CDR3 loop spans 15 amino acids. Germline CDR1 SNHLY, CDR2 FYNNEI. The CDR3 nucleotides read TGTGCCAGCAAGGGTCGGGGGGGCCCCACAGATACGCAGTATTTT. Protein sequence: CASKGRGGPTDTQYF.